The 20 T cell receptor beta chains listed next were all sequenced from one sample in a study of regulatory T cells in long-lasting Graves disease. Construction of TCR beta libraries relied on iRepertoire HTBI primers and on Arm-PCR targeting CDR3 regions. TCRdb reanalysed the multiplex PCR reads using MiXCR and keeps one entry per CDR3 protein. The sample comprises 420,000 or so distinct CDR3 sequences, about a quarter of which are singletons, and about 27% rests with the top ten. Time point described: persistent/refractory GD, antithyroid drugs over 5 years with positive TRAb. PBMCs provided the RNA from which the TCR library was made. The sequences come from peripheral blood mononuclear cells (PBMCs), collected when the disease was refractory, from a patient treated with antithyroid drugs. Every receptor here comes from a female donor with Graves disease.

This clonotype was recorded at least ten times. The genes are TRBV6-1 and TRBJ2-7; 13 nucleotides align to TRBD2. Trimming cost V 6 bases and J 4 bases; bases outside gene matches: 3. Germline V gives CDR1 MNHNS, CDR2 SASEGT. This CDR3 contains 14 residues. The CDR3 loop is CASRATSGRYEQYF. The CDR3 nucleotides read TGTGCCAGCAGGGCGACTAGCGGGAGGTACGAGCAGTACTTC.

Points on this clonotype: A much more abundant neighbour one base away suggests this may be a read error. This chain connects TRBV7-9 to TRBJ2-7; D is possibly TRBD2 (6 bases). Germline V gene data show CDR1 as SEHNR and CDR2 as FQNEAQ (reference sequence). V was pared by 7 bases and J by 3 bases, with 13 bases between. This CDR3 region has 13 residues. The chain's CDR3 is CASNSGGSYEQYF. CDR3 DNA: TGTGCCAGCAATTCCGGAGGGAGCTACGAGCAGTACTTC.

The chain joins TRBV7-9 to TRBJ1-5, with unresolved D. The CDR3 is 13 residues long. The germline V gene encodes CDR1 SEHNR and CDR2 FQNEAQ (reference sequence). V shed 9 bases and J shed 5 bases, with 14 bases lying between them. CDR3 loop: CASRRDGDQPQHF. In DNA, the CDR3 is TGTGCCAGTCGGAGGGATGGCGATCAGCCCCAGCATTTT. The whole variable domain, filled in from reference TRBV7-9 and TRBJ1-5, reads DTGVSQNPRHKITKRGQNVTFRCDPISEHNRLYWYRQTLGQGPEFLTYFQNEAQLEKSRLLSDRFSAERPKGSFSTLEIQRTEQGDSAMYLCASRRDGDQPQHFGDGTRLSIL.

This clonotype was counted at least ten times. The chain has TRBV20-1 and TRBJ2-2, with D hard to call. Germline CDR1 DFQATT, CDR2 SNEGSKA (reference sequence). V was cut by 7 bases and J by 6 bases, with 6 bases left in between. CDR3 length: 10 residues. CDR3 region: CSVMSGELFF. The CDR3 DNA sequence: TGCAGTGTAATGTCCGGGGAGCTGTTTTTT.

To note about this clonotype: This clone may be a read error of a much larger clone one base away. The CDR3 bases are TGTGCCAGCGGTTTGAAGACAGGCCATGGCTACACCTTC. It is translated as CASGLKTGHGYTF. The rearrangement uses TRBV12-3 or TRBV12-4 and TRBJ1-2, with D maybe TRBD1 (6 bases). The CDR3 length is 13 residues.

This clonotype was picked up a small number of times. The chain has TRBV6-1 and TRBJ1-5; D call uncertain. V dropped 6 bases and J dropped 4 bases, with 7 bases sitting between them. This CDR3 comprises 12 residues. Germline V lookup: CDR1 MNHNS, CDR2 SASEGT. The CDR3 bases are TGTGCCAGCAGGCAGGAGAATCAGCCCCAGCATTTT. Encoded protein: CASRQENQPQHF.

The chain uses TRBV6-2 or TRBV6-3 and TRBJ1-1; D gene uncertain. Germline CDR1 is MNHEY and CDR2 is SVGEGT. This CDR3 has 14 amino acids. With 0 bases removed from V and 0 bases from J, the gap between germline ends came to 5 bases. CDR3 loop: CASSYSTLNTEAFF. CDR3 bases: TGTGCCAGCAGTTACTCGACGTTGAACACTGAAGCTTTCTTT.

This chain connects TRBV7-2 to TRBJ2-2; D call uncertain. The CDR3 covers 14 residues. The V end was cut by 6 bases, the J end by 5 bases, with 13 bases between. Germline CDR1 SGHTA, CDR2 FQGNSA. The CDR3 nucleotides read TGTGCCAGCAGGACGTCCGTGGAAACCGGGGAGCTGTTTTTT. Its translation: CASRTSVETGELFF.

The sample holds a few counts of this clonotype. The V call is TRBV19, the J call TRBJ1-2, with 9 bases lining up with TRBD1. With V trimmed by 6 bases and J by 3 bases, 8 bases remained unmatched. Germline V CDR1 and CDR2: LNHDA, SQIVND (reference sequence). The CDR3 length is 15 residues. The CDR3 reads CASRSPGQGDYGYTF. The CDR3 coding sequence is TGTGCCAGTAGATCTCCGGGACAGGGAGACTATGGCTACACCTTC.

This clonotype has more than one count but fewer than ten. This chain links TRBV30 with TRBJ1-5; possible D gene TRBD1, 5 bases. The germline V gene encodes CDR1 GTSNPN and CDR2 SVGIG (reference sequence). Trimming took off 2 bases at V and 11 bases at J, with 19 bases between the two ends. This CDR3 has 14 residues. DNA for the CDR3: TGTGCCTGGAGTATGCCCGGGCCCATGGGGGCCCAGCATTTT. It translates to CAWSMPGPMGAQHF.

This clonotype was seen a handful of times. As DNA, the CDR3 is TGTGCCAGCAGCTCGCAGGGGTTGGGAGGCTACACCTTC. This translates into CASSSQGLGGYTF. V usage is TRBV7-2 and J usage is TRBJ1-2; tentatively, D is TRBD1 (6 bases). Looked up from germline, CDR1 is SGHTA and CDR2 is FQGNSA. V dropped 4 bases and J dropped 8 bases, with 14 bases sitting between them. This CDR3 region has 13 residues.

The J gene is TRBJ1-2, the V gene TRBV10-3; no firm D call. CDR1 and CDR2 (germline): ENHRY, SYGVKD. The CDR3 is made up of 14 amino acids. Trimming took 1 base from V and 8 from J, leaving 14 bases between them. The CDR3 region is CAISELTPTGGYTF. The DNA of the CDR3 is TGTGCCATCAGTGAGTTGACACCCACGGGCGGCTACACCTTC.

This clonotype was recorded many times. The chain uses TRBV3-1 and TRBJ2-5; weak D call: TRBD2 (6 bases). Germline V gene sequence: CDR1 LGHDT, CDR2 YNNKEL (reference sequence). The CDR3 covers 14 residues. The V end was cut by 4 bases, the J end by 5 bases, with 14 bases between. CDR3 sequence: CASSPILGGETQYF. CDR3 sequence (DNA): TGTGCCAGCAGCCCGATACTAGGAGGGGAGACCCAGTACTTC.

In its sample, this clonotype was seen many times. The chain couples TRBV28 to TRBJ1-2, with a tentative D call TRBD1 (5 bases). Germline V gene data show CDR1 as MDHEN and CDR2 as SYDVKM. The V gene lost 5 bases and the J gene lost 4 bases, with 11 bases spanning the gap. The CDR3 is 13 residues long. For the CDR3, the DNA is TGTGCCAGCAGTCTCGACAGAACCTATGGCTACACCTTC. Translation gives CASSLDRTYGYTF.

The chain has TRBV7-9 and TRBJ2-3; tentative D call: TRBD2 (6 bases). The V and J ends lost 2 bases and 4 bases respectively, with 13 bases between them. CDR3 size: 15 residues. Looked up from germline, CDR1 is SEHNR and CDR2 is FQNEAQ (reference sequence). CDR3 protein: CASSLSGSGSDTQYF. The CDR3 nucleotides are TGTGCCAGCAGCTTATCCGGGAGCGGCTCAGATACGCAGTATTTT.

This clonotype came up many times. The J gene is TRBJ1-2, the V gene TRBV5-1; tentatively, D is TRBD1 (5 bases). CDR1 and CDR2 from the germline V gene are SGHRS and YFSETQ. This CDR3 has 15 residues. With 5 bases removed from V and 0 bases from J, the gap between germline ends came to 14 bases. The CDR3 DNA reads TGCGCCAGCAGGATGGGGCCAGTCGCTAACTATGGCTACACCTTC. This gives the protein CASRMGPVANYGYTF.

Only a few counts were recorded for this clonotype. The chain links TRBV18 to TRBJ2-5, with D possibly matching TRBD1 (6 bases). V lost 1 base and J lost 2, with 17 bases in between. From germline, CDR1 is KGHSH and CDR2 LQKENI. The CDR3 runs to 17 residues. The CDR3 coding sequence is TGTGCCAGCTCACCACAGGCGGGTCAGGGGCGGCAAGAGACCCAGTACTTC. Its protein product is CASSPQAGQGRQETQYF.

V gene TRBV6-5 combines with J gene TRBJ2-7; D is perhaps TRBD1 or TRBD2 (5 bases each). Germline V lookup: CDR1 MNHEY, CDR2 SVGAGI. Trimming removed 0 bases from V and 2 bases from J, with 17 bases in between. This CDR3 spans 17 amino acids. The CDR3 region is CASSYSGVYRRAYEQYF. In DNA form, the CDR3 reads TGTGCCAGCAGTTACTCGGGGGTTTACAGGCGGGCCTACGAGCAGTACTTC.

This clonotype has a handful of counts. The V call is TRBV28, the J call TRBJ1-1; D not certain. In germline, CDR1 is MDHEN, CDR2 SYDVKM. The CDR3 totals 11 residues. The germline V and J ends were trimmed by 6 bases and 8 bases, with 10 bases remaining between them. CDR3 DNA sequence: TGTGCCAGCAGCCTCGAATCGGAAGCTTTCTTT. Its protein product is CASSLESEAFF.

This clonotype was counted many times. This chain links TRBV30 with TRBJ1-1; the D is unclear. V was clipped by 0 bases and J by 0 bases, with 5 bases between them. The CDR3 sequence is 13 residues long. The germline CDR1 and CDR2 sequences are GTSNPN and SVGIG (reference sequence). CDR3 nucleotide sequence: TGTGCCTGGAGTGTTGGTCTGAACACTGAAGCTTTCTTT. Its protein product is CAWSVGLNTEAFF.